The clone carrying this TCR beta chain has more than one count but fewer than ten. Its antigen is not identified. Each CDR3 protein is one row after TCRdb ran MiXCR on the reads. The sample records about a million distinct CDR3 sequences, around 30% being singletons. This sample is part of a study of T cell repertoires in cytomegalovirus infection. Overall study: CMV epitopes used comprised recently identified HLA-C-restricted ones and well-studied HLA-B-restricted ones. Public TCR beta signatures marked donors with CMV infection and the matching HLA.

The study, taken as a whole, reports: Carriage of CMV together with the relevant HLA was identifiable through cumulative public TCR beta family frequency. Ex vivo, HLA-C-restricted CMV-specific TCR beta clonotypes prevailed over the rest of the response.

Germline V gene data show CDR1 as MNHNS and CDR2 as SASEGT. CDR3 length equals 13 residues. Deletions cut 2 bases from V and 4 bases from J, with 8 bases between. This chain links TRBV6-1 with TRBJ1-1; D is ambiguous. Sequenced here: cultured CD8+ T cells from PBMCs, sampled from culture after CMV antigen stimulation. The receptor was derived from a human donor in good health (CMV status not recorded). Some clones in this sample may be carry-over from other donors' samples. The CDR3 DNA sequence: TGTGCCAGCAGTGAATTTACTGGCACTGAAGCTTTCTTT. It is translated as CASSEFTGTEAFF.